Described below is a single T cell receptor (beta chain) sequence and its context. The antigen remains unidentified. This entry belongs to a study of OX40 agonist ivuxolimab in advanced cancers. Study-wide background: Three patients, one with hepatocellular carcinoma and two with cutaneous melanoma, achieved partial responses.

Some clones are missing from TCRdb's copy, which holds only in-frame ones; the method was immunoSEQ multiplex PCR. The sample yields some 10,000 clones, about 81% seen once. Study results and caveats: Clones of CD4+ and CD8+ blood T cells grew by week 6 at doses of 0.1 to 3.0 mg/kg. On average, CD8+ T cells had more expanded clones than CD4+. Among the lowest peripheral clonal expansion occurred in 0.1-3.0 mg/kg partial responders.

Germline V gives CDR1 SGHAT, CDR2 FQNNGV. The CDR3 runs to 14 residues. V lost 1 base and J 0 bases, leaving 7 bases between the germline ends. Here the sequenced sample was CD4+ or CD8+ T cells sorted from blood, taken in a trial of the OX40 agonist ivuxolimab. The TCR comes from an adult with an advanced solid tumor such as melanoma, head and neck, liver or kidney cancer. The genes are TRBV11-2 and TRBJ2-7; TRBD1 is a possible D gene (6 bases). The CDR3 spells CASSLVDSSYEQYF. The CDR3 nucleotides read TGTGCCAGCAGCTTAGTGGACAGCTCCTACGAGCAGTACTTC.